This TCR beta chain was profiled in a study of T cells of healthy individuals. Germline CDR1 is DFQATT and CDR2 is SNEGSKA (reference sequence). V was pared by 3 bases and J by 2 bases, with 14 bases between. CDR3 size: 15 residues. This clonotype turned up a few times. Each CDR3 protein gets one entry after TCRdb re-called the 5' RACE reads with MiXCR. Counted here are 90,000 to 100,000 distinct CDR3 sequences, approximately 15% occurring once; the ten biggest clones make up approximately 5.7%. The chain couples TRBV20-1 to TRBJ1-5; D perhaps matches TRBD1 (5 bases). This clonotype was obtained from a human donor in good health. The CDR3 here is CSASPPGEGNQPQHF. The CDR3 coding sequence is TGCAGTGCTAGCCCCCCGGGGGAGGGCAATCAGCCCCAGCATTTT.